The 3 T cell receptor beta chains below come from one sample, sequenced in a study of OX40 agonist ivuxolimab in advanced cancers. The data were produced by immunoSEQ multiplex PCR, yet TCRdb's version contains in-frame clones alone and is incomplete. The table includes around 67,000 clones, roughly nine tenths detected once. The source was CD4+ or CD8+ T cells sorted from blood, collected in a trial of the OX40 agonist ivuxolimab. All receptors come from an adult with an advanced solid tumor such as melanoma, head and neck, liver or kidney cancer.

This clone was seen once. The CDR3 bases are TGTGCCAGCAGACCCGACGGGATGAAGACCCAGTACTTC. Its protein product is CASRPDGMKTQYF. The chain employs TRBV6-6 and TRBJ2-5; tentative D call: TRBD2 (5 bases). The V end was cut by 6 bases, the J end by 6 bases, with 14 bases between. In germline, CDR1 is MNHNY, CDR2 SVGAGI (reference sequence). The CDR3 totals 13 residues.

The genes are TRBV7-9 and TRBJ1-1, with TRBD1 identical over 9 bases. Germline CDR1 and CDR2: SEHNR and FQNEAQ (reference sequence). The CDR3 contains 12 residues. The junction had 4 bases not matched to a gene; V was cut back by 4 bases and J by 10 bases. The CDR3 DNA reads TGTGCCAGCAGCTGGGACAGGGAAGGAGCTTTCTTT. Protein sequence: CASSWDREGAFF.

The J gene is TRBJ2-4, the V gene TRBV5-4; either TRBD1 or TRBD2 may supply D (7 bases each). Trimming removed 4 bases at V and 0 bases at J, with 17 bases between. CDR3 length: 17 residues. CDR1 is SGHNT, CDR2 YYREEE, per germline (reference sequence). In DNA form, the CDR3 reads TGTGCCAGCAGCCACCAGGGGGGGCCTATAGCCAAAAACATTCAGTACTTC. The encoded protein is CASSHQGGPIAKNIQYF.